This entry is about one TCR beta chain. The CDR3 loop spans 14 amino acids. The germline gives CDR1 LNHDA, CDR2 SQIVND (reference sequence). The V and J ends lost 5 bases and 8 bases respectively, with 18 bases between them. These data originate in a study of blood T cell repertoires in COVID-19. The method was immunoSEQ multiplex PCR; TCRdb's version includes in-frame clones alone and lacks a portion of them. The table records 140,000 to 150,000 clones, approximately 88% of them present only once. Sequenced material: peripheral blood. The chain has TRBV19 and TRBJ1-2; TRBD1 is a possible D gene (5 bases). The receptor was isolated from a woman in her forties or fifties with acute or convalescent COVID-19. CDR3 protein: CASSPMGDFGGYTF. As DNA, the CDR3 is TGTGCCAGTAGTCCAATGGGGGACTTCGGGGGCTACACCTTC.